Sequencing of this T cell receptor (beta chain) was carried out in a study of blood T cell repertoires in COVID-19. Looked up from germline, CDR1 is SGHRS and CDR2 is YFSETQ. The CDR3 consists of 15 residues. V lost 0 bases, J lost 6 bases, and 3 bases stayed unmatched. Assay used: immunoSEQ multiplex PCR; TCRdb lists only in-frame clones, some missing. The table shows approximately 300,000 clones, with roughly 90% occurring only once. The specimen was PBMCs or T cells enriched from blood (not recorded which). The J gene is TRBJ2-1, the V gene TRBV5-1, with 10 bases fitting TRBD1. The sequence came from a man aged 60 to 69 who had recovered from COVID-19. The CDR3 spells CASSLGQGAGNEQFF. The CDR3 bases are TGCGCCAGCAGCTTGGGACAGGGGGCTGGCAATGAGCAGTTCTTC.